The source of this T cell receptor (beta chain) is a study of beta chain features in type 1 diabetes. Study-wide results and limits: PCR might preferentially amplify shorter templates, equally in patients and controls.

With respect to this clone: The antigen is not known.

J was trimmed by 3 bases and V by 5 bases; bases with no gene match: 6. This CDR3 has 15 amino acids. Germline V lookup: CDR1 SGHTA, CDR2 FQGNSA. As every portion of the isolated RNA was reverse transcribed, the sequencing read expressed TCRB transcripts. Clones were read by immunoSEQ multiplex PCR, and TCRdb kept only the in-frame ones, dropping some. The table has hundreds of thousands of clones, about a sixth seen once. V is TRBV7-2 and J is TRBJ2-1; 8 bases agree with TRBD2. This sequence originates from a woman between 18 and 29 years old in good health. The specimen was naive CD4+ T cells from blood. As DNA, the CDR3 is TGTGCCAGCAGCCTGATCGGGACTAGCTACAATGAGCAGTTCTTC. Residues: CASSLIGTSYNEQFF.